Listed below are T cell receptor beta chains from one sample, sequenced in a study of T cell responses to AZD1222 COVID-19 vaccine. Produced via immunoSEQ multiplex PCR; TCRdb's table is partial and in-frame only. Counted here are roughly 70,000 clones, about 88% occurring once; the ten biggest clones make up more than 4.5%. The specimen was peripheral blood, collected 28 days after the second dose of the MenACWY control vaccine. The receptor set was obtained from an adult who received the MenACWY meningococcal vaccine as a control. CDR3s include the opening cysteine and the closing phenylalanine or tryptophan. D genes are given only for firm matches. Rows give clone size only sometimes, using once, few, many, or a class for an expanded clone.

j_call	d_call	v_call	clone_size	cdr3_aa	cdr3_nt
TRBJ2-7	-	TRBV7-2	-	CASTPGPSYEQYF	TGTGCCAGCACCCCGGGCCCGTCCTACGAGCAGTACTTC
TRBJ2-7	-	TRBV5-1	-	CASSLGPGELYEQYF	TGCGCCAGCAGCTTGGGCCCAGGAGAGCTTTACGAGCAGTACTTC
TRBJ2-3	-	TRBV5-1	-	CASSLGAGTSTDTQYF	TGCGCCAGCAGCTTGGGGGCAGGGACTAGCACAGATACGCAGTATTTT
TRBJ2-7	TRBD2	TRBV12-3/TRBV12-4	once	CASSLASGSEQYF	TGTGCCAGCAGTTTAGCGAGCGGGAGCGAGCAGTACTTC
TRBJ2-1	TRBD1	TRBV3-1/TRBV3-2	-	CASSSQTGKNEQFF	TGTGCCAGCAGCTCCCAGACAGGGAAGAATGAGCAGTTCTTC
TRBJ2-2	-	TRBV19	-	CASSLLRQSNTGELFF	TGTGCCAGTAGCCTCCTCCGACAGTCGAACACCGGGGAGCTGTTTTTT
TRBJ1-1	-	TRBV9	-	CASSVSVQDSNTEAFF	TGTGCCAGCAGCGTCTCGGTACAGGATTCGAACACTGAAGCTTTCTTT
TRBJ2-1	-	TRBV30	-	CAWSVGVNEQFF	TGTGCCTGGAGTGTTGGGGTTAATGAGCAGTTCTTC
TRBJ1-5	-	TRBV2	-	CASKGEGSQPQHF	TGTGCCAGCAAGGGGGAGGGAAGCCAGCCCCAGCATTTT
TRBJ1-5	-	TRBV19	-	CASQVGAVNQPQHF	TGTGCCAGTCAGGTAGGGGCAGTGAATCAGCCCCAGCATTTT
TRBJ1-1	TRBD1	TRBV28	-	CASSLPPGQGGTEAFF	TGTGCCAGCAGTTTACCCCCGGGACAGGGGGGCACTGAAGCTTTCTTT
TRBJ1-1	TRBD1	TRBV3-1/TRBV3-2	-	CASSQVGDSEAFF	TGTGCCAGCAGCCAAGTGGGGGACAGTGAAGCTTTCTTT
TRBJ1-6	-	TRBV7-3	-	CASSLFGGTGSPLHF	TGTGCCAGCAGCTTATTTGGGGGGACGGGTTCACCCCTCCACTTT
TRBJ2-3	TRBD1	TRBV5-1	-	CASSTGQGSFTDTQYF	TGCGCCAGCAGCACCGGACAGGGTTCATTCACAGATACGCAGTATTTT
TRBJ2-3	-	TRBV18	-	CASSPGRTSTDTQYF	TGTGCCAGCTCACCAGGGAGAACTAGCACAGATACGCAGTATTTT
TRBJ1-3	-	TRBV29-1	-	CSVARGNTIYF	TGCAGCGTTGCCAGAGGAAACACCATATATTTT
TRBJ2-2	TRBD1	TRBV24-1	once	CATSDPGTGGPGELFF	TGTGCCACCAGTGACCCCGGGACAGGGGGTCCGGGGGAGCTGTTTTTT
TRBJ1-3	-	TRBV27	-	CASSEGGVGNTIYF	TGTGCCAGCAGTGAGGGGGGGGTAGGAAACACCATATATTTT
TRBJ1-4	-	TRBV30	-	CAWKGGEAEKLFF	TGTGCCTGGAAGGGGGGAGAAGCTGAAAAACTGTTTTTT
TRBJ2-6	-	TRBV4-2	-	CASSPGETGGANVLTF	TGTGCCAGCAGCCCTGGTGAAACGGGGGGGGCCAACGTCCTGACTTTC
TRBJ2-7	-	TRBV5-1	-	CASSLGYRAYEQYF	TGCGCCAGCAGCTTGGGATACAGGGCCTACGAGCAGTACTTC
TRBJ2-5	-	TRBV18	-	CASSLTGTILQETQYF	TGTGCCAGCTCACTAACCGGGACCATCCTTCAAGAGACCCAGTACTTC
TRBJ1-2	-	TRBV28	-	CAIKDDRKDYGYTF	TGTGCCATAAAGGACGATCGGAAGGACTATGGCTACACCTTC
TRBJ1-5	-	TRBV18	-	CASSLRQASNQPQHF	TGTGCCAGCTCTCTACGACAGGCTAGCAATCAGCCCCAGCATTTT
TRBJ1-2	TRBD1	TRBV5-1	-	CASSLGDRLNYGYTF	TGCGCCAGCAGCTTGGGGGACAGACTAAACTATGGCTACACCTTC
TRBJ2-7	-	TRBV9	-	CASSVGTDSYEQYF	TGTGCCAGCAGCGTGGGGACGGACTCCTACGAGCAGTACTTC
TRBJ1-1	TRBD1	TRBV28	-	CASRVGQGARTEAFF	TGTGCCAGCAGGGTAGGACAGGGGGCGAGAACTGAAGCTTTCTTT
TRBJ1-5	-	TRBV29-1	-	CSVGGKGDQPQHF	TGCAGCGTTGGAGGGAAGGGGGACCAGCCCCAGCATTTT
TRBJ1-2	-	TRBV10-3	once	CATGKNYGYTF	TGTGCCACTGGCAAAAACTATGGCTACACCTTC
TRBJ1-5	TRBD1	TRBV7-2	few	CASSRDRGFGNQPQHF	TGTGCCAGCAGCCGGGACAGGGGGTTCGGCAATCAGCCCCAGCATTTT
TRBJ1-1	TRBD1	TRBV5-1	few	CASSWGQGNTEAFF	TGCGCCAGCAGCTGGGGACAGGGAAACACTGAAGCTTTCTTT
TRBJ1-5	-	TRBV5-5	-	CASSSAEYQPQHF	TGTGCCAGCAGCTCGGCGGAATATCAGCCCCAGCATTTT
TRBJ1-4	-	TRBV28	-	CASSLETAGGKLFF	TGTGCCAGCAGCCTAGAGACGGCGGGAGGAAAACTGTTTTTT
TRBJ2-7	-	TRBV4-2	-	CASSQKGSYEQYF	TGTGCCAGCAGCCAAAAGGGGTCTTACGAGCAGTACTTC
TRBJ2-7	TRBD2	TRBV6-5	-	CASSGTSGLSYEQYF	TGTGCCAGCAGCGGGACTAGCGGCCTCTCCTACGAGCAGTACTTC
TRBJ1-2	-	TRBV25-1	-	CASSEWLCCGYTF	TGTGCCAGCAGTGAGTGGCTCTGCTGTGGCTACACCTTC
TRBJ2-1	TRBD1	TRBV4-1	-	CASSQRGRRGWNEQFF	TGCGCCAGCAGCCAACGAGGGCGCAGGGGGTGGAATGAGCAGTTCTTC
TRBJ1-2	-	TRBV7-9	-	CASSLSREGYTF	TGTGCCAGCAGTCTGTCCAGGGAAGGCTACACCTTC
TRBJ1-1	-	TRBV5-1	-	CASSLDGPPDTEAFF	TGCGCCAGCAGCTTGGACGGCCCTCCAGACACTGAAGCTTTCTTT
TRBJ1-1	-	TRBV9	few	CASSFDGQNTEAFF	TGTGCCAGCAGCTTCGACGGACAAAACACTGAAGCTTTCTTT
TRBJ2-7	-	TRBV6-5	once	CASRGYEQYF	TGTGCCAGCAGGGGATACGAGCAGTACTTC
TRBJ1-4	-	TRBV6-5	-	CASSFRSTNEKLFF	TGTGCCAGCAGCTTTAGATCAACTAATGAAAAACTGTTTTTT
TRBJ2-1	-	TRBV5-4	-	CASTNSYNEQFF	TGTGCCAGCACCAACTCCTACAATGAGCAGTTCTTC
TRBJ2-6	-	TRBV11-2	-	CASRPAGANVLTF	TGTGCCAGCAGACCAGCTGGGGCCAACGTCCTGACTTTC
TRBJ2-3	-	TRBV4-3	few	CASSRSDLYTDTQYF	TGCGCCAGCAGCCGCTCGGACTTGTACACAGATACGCAGTATTTT
TRBJ2-7	-	TRBV19	-	CASSIGNGAYEQYF	TGTGCCAGTAGTATAGGCAACGGAGCCTACGAGCAGTACTTC
TRBJ1-3	-	TRBV21-1	-	CASSNSGNTIYF	TGTGCCAGCTCCAACTCTGGAAACACCATATATTTT
TRBJ2-1	TRBD1	TRBV15	-	CATSGQSGGDEQFF	TGTGCCACCAGCGGCCAATCAGGGGGCGATGAGCAGTTCTTC
TRBJ2-3	TRBD1	TRBV12-3/TRBV12-4	-	CASSLDREDTQYF	TGTGCCAGCAGTCTGGACAGGGAAGATACGCAGTATTTT
TRBJ2-7	-	TRBV6-5	-	CASSHRTSYEQYF	TGTGCCAGCAGCCACAGGACCTCCTACGAGCAGTACTTC
TRBJ2-2	-	TRBV9	once	CASSLQGGELFF	TGTGCCAGCAGCCTACAGGGTGGGGAGCTGTTTTTT
TRBJ1-2	TRBD1	TRBV12-3/TRBV12-4	-	CASSLVQGHGYTF	TGTGCCAGCAGTTTGGTACAGGGGCATGGCTACACCTTC
TRBJ2-3	TRBD2	TRBV2	-	CASSALAGGSTDTQYF	TGTGCCAGCAGCGCACTAGCGGGGGGGAGCACAGATACGCAGTATTTT
TRBJ2-7	-	TRBV29-1	-	CSALDSSYEQYF	TGCAGCGCCTTGGACAGCTCCTACGAGCAGTACTTC
TRBJ1-2	-	TRBV18	-	CASSLGDNYGYTF	TGTGCCAGCTCACTAGGGGATAACTATGGCTACACCTTC
TRBJ1-5	-	TRBV19	-	CASSNTETGLREPQHF	TGTGCCAGTAGCAACACAGAAACAGGGTTAAGAGAGCCCCAGCATTTT
TRBJ1-2	TRBD1	TRBV7-3	-	CASSLGQGYGYTF	TGTGCCAGCAGCTTAGGACAGGGGTATGGCTACACCTTC